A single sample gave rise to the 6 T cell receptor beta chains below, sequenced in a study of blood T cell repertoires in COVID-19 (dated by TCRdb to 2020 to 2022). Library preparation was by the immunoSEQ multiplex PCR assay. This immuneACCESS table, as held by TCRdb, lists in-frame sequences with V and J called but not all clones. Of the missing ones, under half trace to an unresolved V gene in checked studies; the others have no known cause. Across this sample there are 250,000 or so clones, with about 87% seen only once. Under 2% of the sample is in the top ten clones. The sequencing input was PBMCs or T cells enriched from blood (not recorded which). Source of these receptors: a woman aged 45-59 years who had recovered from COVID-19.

The CDR3 DNA follows: TGTGCCAGCAGTGTAAACAGGGAAGAGACCCAGTACTTC. Translated: CASSVNREETQYF. The V and J genes are TRBV2 and TRBJ2-5; a possible D gene is TRBD1 (6 bases). Germline values: CDR1 SNHLY, CDR2 FYNNEI. This CDR3 is 13 amino acids long. Trimming took off 4 bases at V and 3 bases at J, with 9 bases between the two ends. The full variable domain, with the rest looked up from reference TRBV2 and TRBJ2-5, is EPEVTQTPSHQVTQMGQEVILRCVPISNHLYFYWYRQILGQKVEFLVSFYNNEISEKSEIFDDQFSVERPDGSNFTLKIRSTKLEDSAMYFCASSVNREETQYFGPGTRLLVL.

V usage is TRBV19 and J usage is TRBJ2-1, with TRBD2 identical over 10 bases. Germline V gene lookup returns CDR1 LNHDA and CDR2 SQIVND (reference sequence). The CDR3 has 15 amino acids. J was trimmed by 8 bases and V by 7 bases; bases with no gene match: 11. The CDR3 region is CASNTEREGRYEQFF. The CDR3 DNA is TGTGCCAGTAACACTGAGCGGGAGGGCCGCTATGAGCAGTTCTTC.

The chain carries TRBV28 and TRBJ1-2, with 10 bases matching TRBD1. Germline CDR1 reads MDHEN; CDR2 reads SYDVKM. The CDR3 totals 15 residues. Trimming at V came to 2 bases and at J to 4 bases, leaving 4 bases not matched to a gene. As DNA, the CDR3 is TGTGCCAGCAGTTTAATTGGACAGGGGGGCTATGGCTACACCTTC. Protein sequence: CASSLIGQGGYGYTF.

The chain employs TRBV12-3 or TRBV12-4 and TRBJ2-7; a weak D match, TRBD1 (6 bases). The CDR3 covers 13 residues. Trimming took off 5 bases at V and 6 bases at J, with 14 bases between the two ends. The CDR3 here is CASSVGAPLEQYF. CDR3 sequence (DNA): TGTGCCAGCAGTGTGGGGGCCCCTCTCGAGCAGTACTTC.

This CDR3 is CASSHATDNEQFF. The CDR3 bases are TGTGCCAGCAGCCACGCGACAGACAATGAGCAGTTCTTC. The chain recombines TRBV3-1 (or the pseudogene TRBV3-2) with TRBJ2-1; TRBD1 is a possible D gene (5 bases). This CDR3 contains 13 residues. The germline V gene has CDR1 LGHDT and CDR2 YNNKEL (reference sequence). The V end lost 3 bases, the J end lost 5 bases, and 8 bases lay between the germline ends.

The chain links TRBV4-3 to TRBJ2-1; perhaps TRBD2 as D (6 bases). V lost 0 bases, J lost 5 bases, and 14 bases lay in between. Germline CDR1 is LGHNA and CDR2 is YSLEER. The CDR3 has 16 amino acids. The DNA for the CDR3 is TGCGCCAGCAGCCAAGATTCCGGGGGTGGGGACAATGAGCAGTTCTTC. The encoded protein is CASSQDSGGGDNEQFF.